This is a list of T cell receptor beta chains from one sample in a study of memory CD4+ T cells and cytomegalovirus serostatus. Here immunoSEQ multiplex PCR was the method, and the copy in TCRdb shows in-frame clones only, minus some. The data contain more than 45,000 clones, about 81% of them singletons. Sequences were obtained from memory CD4+ T cells from blood. The source of these receptors is an adult in good health and CMV-seronegative. Both conserved end residues are part of each CDR3. Each record gives: V gene, D gene, J gene, CDR3 DNA, CDR3 protein. A D gene is named only where the DNA matches it firmly.

TRBV13	TRBD1	TRBJ1-6	TGTGCCAGCAGCTTTGGACAGGGCGTCTCTAATTCACCCCTCCACTTT	CASSFGQGVSNSPLHF
TRBV5-6	.	TRBJ2-5	TGTGCCAGCAGCTTGCAATATTATCAAGAGACCCAGTACTTC	CASSLQYYQETQYF
TRBV11-3	TRBD1	TRBJ1-1	TGTGCCAGCAGCCCCAGGACAGGGAAGGTTGACACTGAAGCTTTCTTT	CASSPRTGKVDTEAFF
TRBV11-3	.	TRBJ2-1	TGTGCCAGCAGCTTAGACGTTCCGTTCAATGAGCAGTTCTTC	CASSLDVPFNEQFF
TRBV30	.	TRBJ2-7	TGTGCCTGGAAGGAGACACGGATGTACTTC	CAWKETRMYF
TRBV5-1	TRBD1	TRBJ2-1	TGCGCCAGCAGCTTGGATACAGGGGTCATAAATGAGCAGTTCTTC	CASSLDTGVINEQFF
TRBV30	.	TRBJ1-2	TGTGCCTGGAGTCCAAGGGGCCCGCCGATCTATGGCTACACCTTC	CAWSPRGPPIYGYTF
TRBV10-3	TRBD2	TRBJ2-1	TGTGCCATCAGGGAGGGACTAGCGGGAGGGCCTAGTAACGATGAGCAGTTCTTC	CAIREGLAGGPSNDEQFF
TRBV5-1	.	TRBJ1-1	TGCGCCAGCAGCTTGGAAGCGAACACTGAAGCTTTCTTT	CASSLEANTEAFF
TRBV7-2	TRBD2	TRBJ2-3	TGTGCCAGCAGCCCCAGCGGGAGGGGAGATACGCAGTATTTT	CASSPSGRGDTQYF
TRBV6-6	.	TRBJ2-1	TGTGCCAGCAGAACCGTAGGGAGATTAAGGAATGAGCAGTTCTTC	CASRTVGRLRNEQFF
TRBV2	.	TRBJ2-6	TGTGCCAGCAGCGCAGGGATTTCTGGGGCCAACGTCCTGACTTTC	CASSAGISGANVLTF
TRBV6-4	.	TRBJ1-1	TGTGCCAGCAGCAAGAGGGCCGGGACGGTGAACACTGAAGCTTTCTTT	CASSKRAGTVNTEAFF
TRBV18	TRBD1	TRBJ1-1	TGTGCCAGCTCACGCGGACAGGACGCTACTGAAGCTTTCTTT	CASSRGQDATEAFF
TRBV4-1	.	TRBJ1-3	TGCGCCAGCAGCCAAGCTGGAAACACCATATATTTT	CASSQAGNTIYF